The T cell receptor (beta chain) under discussion was sequenced for a study of T cell repertoires in cytomegalovirus infection. The overall study: Public TCR beta signature analysis indicated the presence of both CMV infection and matching HLA type. Study results and caveats: CMV-specific TCR beta clonotypes restricted by HLA-C were the ones dominating the ex vivo response. Based on cumulative public TCR beta family frequency, carriers of CMV plus the relevant HLA were identified.

This clonotype appeared many times. Antigen: not known. Germline-derived CDR1 and CDR2 are LGHNA and YNFKEQ. CDR3 length: 15 amino acids. The J segment lost 0 bases and the V segment lost 0 bases, leaving 2 bases of the junction unmatched. MiXCR, applied by TCRdb to the reads, yields one record per CDR3 protein. Of about 310,000 distinct CDR3 sequences listed, about a sixth were seen once; the top ten hold around 12%. Sequencing was performed on PBMCs. The origin of this receptor is a human donor in good health (CMV status not recorded). Some clones in this sample may be carry-over from other donors' samples. This chain uses TRBV4-2 with TRBJ2-7; TRBD1 matches 7 bases. CDR3 sequence: CASSQETGTSYEQYF. Here the CDR3 DNA reads TGTGCCAGCAGCCAAGAGACAGGGACCTCCTACGAGCAGTACTTC.